This T cell receptor beta chain was sequenced during a study of cytomegalovirus exposure and HLA in healthy donors. Regarding the study as a whole: A further, later analysis showed that HLA-associated TCR beta chains (compared with equally common others) were more clonally expanded. Several top significant clusters appeared, in a later analysis, to be linked to common viral pathogens. Overall, around 160 TCR beta chains were annotated as cytomegalovirus-associated.

Points on this clone: Its antigen is not known.

PCR used 60 Vbeta primers and 13 Jbeta primers. Authors' data handling: Later, some 79 million unique TCR beta chains were counted in an analysis, and roughly 11 million of them were shared. Some clones are missing from TCRdb's copy, which holds only in-frame ones; the method was immunoSEQ multiplex PCR. That table is the source of V, J and clone size, and D and trimming were worked out from the DNA. The repertoire has about 110,000 clones, roughly 78% of them found once; the top ten carry 1% to 1.5%. This CDR3 comprises 12 residues. Trimming removed 5 bases at V and 14 bases at J, with 13 bases between. The germline V gene has CDR1 MDHEN and CDR2 SYDVKM.

This TCR was recovered from a woman in her twenties or thirties in good health and CMV-seronegative. V gene TRBV28 combines with J gene TRBJ1-6; D is unclear. Input material: PBMCs. CDR3 DNA sequence: TGTGCCAGCAGTATCAGGATTTTGGCCCTCCACTTT. Encoded protein: CASSIRILALHF.